The clone carrying this T cell receptor (beta chain) was recorded a few times. This specimen comes from a study of control samples from healthy donors and cancer patients. Germline assignment: CDR1 MDHEN and CDR2 SYDVKM. This CDR3 comprises 12 residues. V dropped 6 bases and J dropped 7; count of bases not matched to a gene: 5. The protocol was immunoSEQ multiplex PCR, while the TCRdb copy is restricted to in-frame clones and leaves out a portion. In the table there are some 130,000 clones, about 94% of which are singletons. V and J are TRBV28 and TRBJ1-1; TRBD1 matches at 7 bases. Input material: blood. This sequence originates from a man aged 25-45 years in good health. CDR3 region: CASRPQGIEAFF. CDR3 nucleotides: TGTGCCAGCAGGCCACAGGGGATTGAAGCTTTCTTT.